This T cell receptor (beta chain) came from a study of blood T cell repertoires in COVID-19 (dated by TCRdb to about 2020). Broadly, across the study: The collaborator samples originated in the United States, Italy and Spain and spanned the acute and convalescent phases of COVID-19. The material from the prospective study consisted of cDNA or gDNA derived from T cells, B-cell-depleted T cells, or PBMCs. The dataset comprised deeply sampled blood TCRbeta repertoires from subjects exposed to, actively infected with, or recovered from COVID-19. A freely available public database, intended as a resource for researchers studying the immune response to SARS-CoV-2, is where the repertoires were released. The samples were drawn from the first 160 participants of the ongoing ImmuneRACE study and from 1,254 subjects provided by 6 global collaborators. Sample metadata almost always included a de-identified subject ID, COVID-19 status, age in years and sex. Where HLA class I and class II types were available, the types were taken from metadata supplied by the sample provider, not from assay-based typing.

TCRbeta CDR3 regions were amplified from genomic DNA by means of the immunoSEQ Assay, a bias-controlled multiplex PCR. As for the original processing: The number of nucleated cells in each sample was estimated by amplification of reference gene primers within the assay. Sequence reads were collapsed and filtered to measure the absolute abundance of every unique TCRbeta CDR3 rearrangement. Productive Simpson clonality was computed per sample as the square root of Simpson's diversity index over productive rearrangements. As stored in TCRdb, this immuneACCESS dataset retains in-frame rearrangements with V and J assigned. A fraction of the clones does not appear; measured against another copy, unresolved V genes explain less than half of the discrepancy, and the remainder lacks a known reason. V and J calls and clone size are as listed in that table; D and trimming were resolved from the DNA. For this sample there are about 190,000 clones; about 91% appear just once. 4% of the sample belongs to the ten largest clones.

On the study overall, not on this receptor specifically: The quantity of clinical and demographic metadata differed by source and by participant and was supplied without curation.

For this clone: Its antigen remains unidentified. Base qualities were left out, and no much larger clone turns up one base away.

Each collaborating institution followed its own protocols to collect whole blood in K2EDTA tubes. For TCRbeta analysis, collaborator samples were shipped as frozen whole blood, as isolated PBMCs, or as DNA extracted from either sample type. The germline V gene (reference sequence) gives CDR1 as LNHDA and CDR2 as SQIVND. The CDR3 sequence holds 14 residues, the cysteine and phenylalanine included. Only the CDR3 DNA is retained, 42 bases long and in frame from the first base. Trimming takes 3 bases from V and 1 base from J, and the germline ends sit 6 bases apart. What was sequenced was peripheral blood. The rearrangement joined TRBV19 to TRBJ2-2; the D gene lacks a confident call. This TCR derives from a woman in her 30s with acute or convalescent COVID-19. This receptor has the CDR3 CASSISLNTGELFF. The nucleotides are TGTGCCAGTAGTATTAGTTTGAACACCGGGGAGCTGTTTTTT.